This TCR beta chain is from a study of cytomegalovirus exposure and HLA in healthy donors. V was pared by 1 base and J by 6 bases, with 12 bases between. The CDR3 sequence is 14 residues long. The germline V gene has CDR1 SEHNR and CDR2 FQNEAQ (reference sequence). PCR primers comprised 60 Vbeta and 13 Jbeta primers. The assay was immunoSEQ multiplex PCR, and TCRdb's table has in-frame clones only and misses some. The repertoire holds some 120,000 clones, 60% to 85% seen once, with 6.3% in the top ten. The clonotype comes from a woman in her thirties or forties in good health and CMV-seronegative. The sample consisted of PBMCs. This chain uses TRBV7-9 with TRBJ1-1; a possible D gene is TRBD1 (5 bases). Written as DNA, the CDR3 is TGTGCCAGCAGCTTAGATTGGGGCGGGGCTGAAGCTTTCTTT. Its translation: CASSLDWGGAEAFF.